This T cell receptor beta chain was captured by sequencing in a study of shared clonotypes between healthy human individuals. The length of the CDR3 is 19 residues. Trimming left V 3 bases short and J 2 bases short, with 22 bases between. Germline V CDR1 and CDR2: LNHNV, YYDKDF (reference sequence). In the sorted-subset replicate PCRs, roughly 210 ng DNA, 25,000 to 30,000 T cell genomes, was used. The data were produced by immunoSEQ multiplex PCR, yet TCRdb's version contains in-frame clones alone and is incomplete. The data show hundreds of thousands of clones, about 74% seen once. J is TRBJ1-4 and V is TRBV15; no definite D call. Sequencing was performed on memory CD4+ T cells sorted from blood. Subset given: CD45RA-negative fraction. The TCR was taken from a young woman in good health. Here the CDR3 reads CATSSGRILIGGTNEKLFF. The CDR3 nucleotides are TGTGCCACCAGCAGCGGGAGGATTTTAATTGGTGGGACTAATGAAAAACTGTTTTTT. The variable domain in full, completed from reference TRBV15 and TRBJ1-4, reads DAMVIQNPRYQVTQFGKPVTLSCSQTLNHNVMYWYQQKSSQAPKLLFHYYDKDFNNEADTPDNFQSRRPNTSFCFLDIRSPGLGDTAMYLCATSSGRILIGGTNEKLFFGSGTQLSVL.